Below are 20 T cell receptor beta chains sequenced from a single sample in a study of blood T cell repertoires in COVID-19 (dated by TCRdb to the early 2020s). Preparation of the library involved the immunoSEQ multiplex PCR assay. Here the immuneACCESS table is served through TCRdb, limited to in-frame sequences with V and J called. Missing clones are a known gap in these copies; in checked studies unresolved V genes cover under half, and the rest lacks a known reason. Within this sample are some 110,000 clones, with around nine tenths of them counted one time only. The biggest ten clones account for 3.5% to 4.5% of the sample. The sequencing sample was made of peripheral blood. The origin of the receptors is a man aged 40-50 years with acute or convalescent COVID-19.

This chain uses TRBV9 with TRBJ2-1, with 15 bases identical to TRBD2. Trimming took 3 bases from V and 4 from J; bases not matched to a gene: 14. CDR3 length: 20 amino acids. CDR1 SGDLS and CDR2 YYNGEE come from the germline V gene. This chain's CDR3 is CASSETPGTSGGITYNEQFF. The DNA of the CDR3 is TGTGCCAGCAGCGAGACCCCCGGGACTAGCGGGGGGATAACTTACAATGAGCAGTTCTTC.

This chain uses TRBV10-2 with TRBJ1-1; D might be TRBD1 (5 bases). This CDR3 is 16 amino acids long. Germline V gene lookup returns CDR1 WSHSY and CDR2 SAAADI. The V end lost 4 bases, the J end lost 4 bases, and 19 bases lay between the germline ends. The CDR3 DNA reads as TGCGCCAGCAGTGTTGAGACGGGGACTTTTAGCACTGAAGCTTTCTTT. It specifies CASSVETGTFSTEAFF.

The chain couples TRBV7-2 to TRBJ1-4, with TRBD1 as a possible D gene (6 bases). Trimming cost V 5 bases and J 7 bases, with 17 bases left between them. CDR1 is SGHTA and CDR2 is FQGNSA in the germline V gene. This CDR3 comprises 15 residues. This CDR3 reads CASSPGGGVGEKLFF. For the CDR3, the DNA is TGTGCCAGCAGCCCTGGGGGGGGCGTTGGTGAAAAACTGTTTTTT.

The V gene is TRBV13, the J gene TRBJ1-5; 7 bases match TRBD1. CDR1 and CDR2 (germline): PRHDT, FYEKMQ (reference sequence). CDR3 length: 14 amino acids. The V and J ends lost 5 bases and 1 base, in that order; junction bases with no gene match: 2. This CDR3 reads CASSRGQSNQPQHF. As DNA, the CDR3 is TGTGCCAGCAGCCGGGGACAGAGCAATCAGCCCCAGCATTTT.

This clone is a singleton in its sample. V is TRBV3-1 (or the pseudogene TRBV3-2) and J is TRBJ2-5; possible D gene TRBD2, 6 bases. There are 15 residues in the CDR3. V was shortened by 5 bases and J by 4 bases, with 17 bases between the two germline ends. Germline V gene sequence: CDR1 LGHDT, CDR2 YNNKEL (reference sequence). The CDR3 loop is CASSSDREVRETQYF. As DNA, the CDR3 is TGTGCCAGCAGCTCGGATAGGGAGGTGAGAGAGACCCAGTACTTC.

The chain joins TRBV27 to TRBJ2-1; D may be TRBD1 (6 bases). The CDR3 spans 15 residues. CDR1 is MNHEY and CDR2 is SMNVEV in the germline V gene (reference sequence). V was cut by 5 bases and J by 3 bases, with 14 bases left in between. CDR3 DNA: TGTGCCAGCAGTAGTGTTTCAGGGGACTACAATGAGCAGTTCTTC. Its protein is CASSSVSGDYNEQFF.

For the CDR3, the DNA is TGTGCCTGGAGTGCTGGACAGCGACCCTACAATGAGCAGTTCTTC. This codes for CAWSAGQRPYNEQFF. The chain joins TRBV30 to TRBJ2-1; TRBD1 is a possible D gene (6 bases). V dropped 1 base and J dropped 2 bases, with 12 bases sitting between them. Germline CDR1 GTSNPN, CDR2 SVGIG (reference sequence). CDR3 size: 15 residues.

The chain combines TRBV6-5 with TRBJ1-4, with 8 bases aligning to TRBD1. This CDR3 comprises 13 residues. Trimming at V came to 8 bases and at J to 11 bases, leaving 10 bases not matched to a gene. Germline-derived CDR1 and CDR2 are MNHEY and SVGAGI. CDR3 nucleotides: TGTGCCAGCGGCACAGGGGGAGGCGAGAAACTGTTTTTT. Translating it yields CASGTGGGEKLFF.

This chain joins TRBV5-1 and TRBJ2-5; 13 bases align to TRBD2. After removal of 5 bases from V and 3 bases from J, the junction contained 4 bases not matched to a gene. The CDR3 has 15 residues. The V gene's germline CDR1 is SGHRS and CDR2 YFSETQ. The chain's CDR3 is CASRRTSGREETQYF. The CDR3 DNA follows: TGCGCCAGCAGGAGGACTAGCGGGAGAGAAGAGACCCAGTACTTC. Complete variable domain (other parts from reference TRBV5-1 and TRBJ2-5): KAGVTQTPRYLIKTRGQQVTLSCSPISGHRSVSWYQQTPGQGLQFLFEYFSETQRNKGNFPGRFSGRQFSNSRSEMNVSTLELGDSALYLCASRRTSGREETQYFGPGTRLLVL.

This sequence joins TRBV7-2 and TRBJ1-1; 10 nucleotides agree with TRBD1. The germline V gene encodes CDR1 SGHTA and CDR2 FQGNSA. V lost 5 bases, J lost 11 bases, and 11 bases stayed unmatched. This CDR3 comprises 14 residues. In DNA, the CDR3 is TGTGCCAGCAGCATTAAGACAGGGGGCAGGGATGCTTTCTTT. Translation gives CASSIKTGGRDAFF.

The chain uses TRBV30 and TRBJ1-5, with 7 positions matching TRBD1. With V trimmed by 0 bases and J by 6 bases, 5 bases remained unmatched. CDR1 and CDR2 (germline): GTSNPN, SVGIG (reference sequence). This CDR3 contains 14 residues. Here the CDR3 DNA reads TGTGCCTGGAGTGTAGGAGGGGGCCCTCAGCCCCAGCATTTT. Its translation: CAWSVGGGPQPQHF. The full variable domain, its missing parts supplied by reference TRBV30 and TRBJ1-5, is SQTIHQWPATLVQPVGSPLSLECTVEGTSNPNLYWYRQAAGRGLQLLFYSVGIGQISSEVPQNLSASRPQDRQFILSSKKLLLSDSGFYLCAWSVGGGPQPQHFGDGTRLSIL.

The CDR3 nucleotides read TGCAGCGTGGGCACTCAACTCTATGGCTACACCTTC. This sequence encodes CSVGTQLYGYTF. The chain carries TRBV29-1 and TRBJ1-2; D ambiguous. The V end lost 6 bases, the J end lost 4 bases, and 12 bases lay between the germline ends. CDR3 length equals 12 residues. CDR1 SQVTM and CDR2 ANQGSEA come from the germline V gene.

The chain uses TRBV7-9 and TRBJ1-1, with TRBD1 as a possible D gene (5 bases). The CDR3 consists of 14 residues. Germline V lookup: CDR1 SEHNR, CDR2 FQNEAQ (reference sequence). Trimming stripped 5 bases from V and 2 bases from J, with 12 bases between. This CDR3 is CASSPPTGNTEAFF. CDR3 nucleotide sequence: TGTGCCAGCAGCCCACCAACAGGAAACACTGAAGCTTTCTTT.

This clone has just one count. CDR3 residues: CASSIAAGQGDYTF. CDR3 DNA: TGTGCCAGTAGTATAGCCGCGGGACAGGGGGACTACACCTTC. The chain joins TRBV19 to TRBJ1-2; TRBD1 matches 11 bases. CDR3 length: 14 amino acids. After removal of 1 base from V and 10 bases from J, the junction contained 5 bases not matched to a gene. CDR1 and CDR2 from the germline V gene are LNHDA and SQIVND (reference sequence).

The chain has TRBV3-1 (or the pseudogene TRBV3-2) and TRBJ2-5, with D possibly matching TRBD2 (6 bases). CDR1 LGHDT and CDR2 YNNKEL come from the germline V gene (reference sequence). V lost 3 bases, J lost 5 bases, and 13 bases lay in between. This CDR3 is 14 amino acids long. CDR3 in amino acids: CASSQKDYSETQYF. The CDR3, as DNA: TGTGCCAGCAGCCAGAAGGACTACTCGGAGACCCAGTACTTC.

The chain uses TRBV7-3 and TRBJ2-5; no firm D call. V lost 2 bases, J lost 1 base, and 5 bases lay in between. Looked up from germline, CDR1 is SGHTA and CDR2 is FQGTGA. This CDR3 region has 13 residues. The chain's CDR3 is CASSLFIQETQYF. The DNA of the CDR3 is TGTGCCAGCAGCTTATTTATCCAAGAGACCCAGTACTTC.

CDR3 bases: TGCGCCAGCACCGGGACAGCGAACACCGGGGAGCTGTTTTTT. It encodes CASTGTANTGELFF. This rearrangement joins TRBV5-1 to TRBJ2-2; 7 nucleotides match TRBD1. J lost 0 bases, V lost 6 bases, and 2 bases had no gene match. The CDR3 is 14 amino acids. The germline V gene encodes CDR1 SGHRS and CDR2 YFSETQ.

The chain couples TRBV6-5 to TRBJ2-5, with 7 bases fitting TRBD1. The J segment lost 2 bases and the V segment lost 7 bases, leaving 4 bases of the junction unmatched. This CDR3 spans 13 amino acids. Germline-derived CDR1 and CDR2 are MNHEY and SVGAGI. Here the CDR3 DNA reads TGTGCCAGCACAAGGGACAGACAAGAGACCCAGTACTTC. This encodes CASTRDRQETQYF.

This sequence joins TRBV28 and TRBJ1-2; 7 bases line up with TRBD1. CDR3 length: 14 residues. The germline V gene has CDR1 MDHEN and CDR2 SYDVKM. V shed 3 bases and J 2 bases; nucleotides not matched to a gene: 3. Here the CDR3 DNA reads TGTGCCAGCAGTTTCTCGGGACAGAACTATGGCTACACCTTC. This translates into CASSFSGQNYGYTF.

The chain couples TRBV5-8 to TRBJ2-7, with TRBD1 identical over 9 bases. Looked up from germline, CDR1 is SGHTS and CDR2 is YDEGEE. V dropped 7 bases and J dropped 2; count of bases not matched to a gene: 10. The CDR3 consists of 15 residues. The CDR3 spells CASPNLGQGPYEQYF. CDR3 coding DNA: TGTGCCAGCCCCAACTTGGGACAGGGCCCCTACGAGCAGTACTTC.